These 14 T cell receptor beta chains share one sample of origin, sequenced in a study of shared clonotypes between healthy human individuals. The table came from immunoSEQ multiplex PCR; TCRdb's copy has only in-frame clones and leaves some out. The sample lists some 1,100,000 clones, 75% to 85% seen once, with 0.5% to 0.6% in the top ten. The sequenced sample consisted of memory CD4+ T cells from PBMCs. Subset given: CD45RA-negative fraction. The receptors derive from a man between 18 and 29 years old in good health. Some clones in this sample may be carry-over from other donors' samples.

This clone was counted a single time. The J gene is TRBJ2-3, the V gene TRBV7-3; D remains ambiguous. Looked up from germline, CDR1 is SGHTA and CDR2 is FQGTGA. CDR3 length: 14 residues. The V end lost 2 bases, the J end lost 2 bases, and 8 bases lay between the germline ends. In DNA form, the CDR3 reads TGTGCCAGCAGCTTAGCCCGCCCCACAGATACGCAGTATTTT. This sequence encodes CASSLARPTDTQYF.

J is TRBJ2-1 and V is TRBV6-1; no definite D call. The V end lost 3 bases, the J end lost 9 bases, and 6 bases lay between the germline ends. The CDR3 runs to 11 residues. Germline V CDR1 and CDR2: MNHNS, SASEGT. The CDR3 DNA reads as TGTGCCAGCAGTGATTGGGGTGAGCAGTTCTTC. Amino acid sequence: CASSDWGEQFF.

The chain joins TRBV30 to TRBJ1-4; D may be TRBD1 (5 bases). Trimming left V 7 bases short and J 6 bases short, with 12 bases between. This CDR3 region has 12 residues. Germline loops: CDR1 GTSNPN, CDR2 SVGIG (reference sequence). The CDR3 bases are TGTGCCTTAGGACGGGGCTATGAAAAACTGTTTTTT. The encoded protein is CALGRGYEKLFF.

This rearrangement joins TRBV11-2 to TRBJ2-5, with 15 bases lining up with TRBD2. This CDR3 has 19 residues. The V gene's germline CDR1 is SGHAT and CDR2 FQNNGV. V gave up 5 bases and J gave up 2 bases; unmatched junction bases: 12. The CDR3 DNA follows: TGTGCCAGCAGCCTCAAACCGGGACTAGCGGGAGGTCTACAAGAGACCCAGTACTTC. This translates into CASSLKPGLAGGLQETQYF.

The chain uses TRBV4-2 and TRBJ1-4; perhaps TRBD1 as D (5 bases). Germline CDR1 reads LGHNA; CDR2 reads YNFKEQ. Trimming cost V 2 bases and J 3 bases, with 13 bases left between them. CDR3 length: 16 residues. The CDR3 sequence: CASSQRYRLPNEKLFF. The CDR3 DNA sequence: TGTGCCAGCAGCCAACGTTACAGGTTGCCTAATGAAAAACTGTTTTTT.

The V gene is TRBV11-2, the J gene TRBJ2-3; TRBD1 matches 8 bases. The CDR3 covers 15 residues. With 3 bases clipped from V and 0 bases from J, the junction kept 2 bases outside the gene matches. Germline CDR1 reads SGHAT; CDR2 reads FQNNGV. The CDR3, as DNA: TGTGCCAGCAGCTTCGACAGGGGTAGCACAGATACGCAGTATTTT. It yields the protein CASSFDRGSTDTQYF.

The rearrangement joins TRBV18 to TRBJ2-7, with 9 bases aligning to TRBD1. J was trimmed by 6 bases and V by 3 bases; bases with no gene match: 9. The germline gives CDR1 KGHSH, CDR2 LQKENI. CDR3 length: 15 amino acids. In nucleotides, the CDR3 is TGTGCCAGCTCACCGAACCGGGACAGGGCGAGCGAGCAGTACTTC. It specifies CASSPNRDRASEQYF.

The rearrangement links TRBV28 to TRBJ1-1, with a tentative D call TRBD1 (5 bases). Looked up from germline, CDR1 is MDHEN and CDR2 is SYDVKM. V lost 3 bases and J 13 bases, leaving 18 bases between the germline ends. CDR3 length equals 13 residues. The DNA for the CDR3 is TGTGCCAGCAGTTTTAGGGTGGGGAGGGGTGATTTCTTT. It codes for CASSFRVGRGDFF.

The CDR3: CASSPLQGGNTEAFF. CDR3 sequence (DNA): TGTGCCAGCAGCCCGTTACAGGGTGGGAACACTGAAGCTTTCTTT. The V and J genes are TRBV4-2 and TRBJ1-1; the D gene is possibly TRBD1 (6 bases). The CDR3 totals 15 residues. V was shortened by 4 bases and J by 1 base, with 13 bases between the two germline ends. Germline lookup yields CDR1 LGHNA and CDR2 YNFKEQ.

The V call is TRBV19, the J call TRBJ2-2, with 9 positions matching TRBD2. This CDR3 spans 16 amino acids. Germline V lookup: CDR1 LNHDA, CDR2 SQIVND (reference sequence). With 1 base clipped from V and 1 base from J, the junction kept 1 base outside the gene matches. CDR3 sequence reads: CASSIGAGGNTGELFF. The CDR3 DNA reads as TGTGCCAGTAGTATAGGAGCGGGAGGGAACACCGGGGAGCTGTTTTTT.

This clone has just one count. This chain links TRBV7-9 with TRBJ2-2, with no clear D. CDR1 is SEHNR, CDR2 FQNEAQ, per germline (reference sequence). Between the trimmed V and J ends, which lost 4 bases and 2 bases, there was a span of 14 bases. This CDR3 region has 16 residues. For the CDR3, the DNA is TGTGCCAGCAGCTGGACGTGGACGCAAAACACCGGGGAGCTGTTTTTT. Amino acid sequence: CASSWTWTQNTGELFF. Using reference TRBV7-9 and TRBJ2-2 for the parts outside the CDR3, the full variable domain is DTGVSQNPRHKITKRGQNVTFRCDPISEHNRLYWYRQTLGQGPEFLTYFQNEAQLEKSRLLSDRFSAERPKGSFSTLEIQRTEQGDSAMYLCASSWTWTQNTGELFFGEGSRLTVL.

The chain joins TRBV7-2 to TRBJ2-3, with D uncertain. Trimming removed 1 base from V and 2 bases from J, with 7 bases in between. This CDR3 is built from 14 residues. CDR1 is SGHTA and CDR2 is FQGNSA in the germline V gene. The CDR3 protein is CASSLVPVTDTQYF. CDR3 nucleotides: TGTGCCAGCAGCTTAGTTCCAGTCACAGATACGCAGTATTTT.

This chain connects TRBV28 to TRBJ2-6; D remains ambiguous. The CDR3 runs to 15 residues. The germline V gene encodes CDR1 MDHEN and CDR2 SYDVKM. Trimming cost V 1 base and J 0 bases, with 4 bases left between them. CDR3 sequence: CASSLSLSGANVLTF. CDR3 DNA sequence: TGTGCCAGCAGTTTATCCCTCTCTGGGGCCAACGTCCTGACTTTC.

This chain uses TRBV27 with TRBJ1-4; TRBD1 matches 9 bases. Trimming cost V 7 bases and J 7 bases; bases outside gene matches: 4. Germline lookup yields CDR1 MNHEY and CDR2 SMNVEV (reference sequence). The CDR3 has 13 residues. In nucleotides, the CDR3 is TGTGCCAGCAAACAGGGGGCGCGTGAAAAACTGTTTTTT. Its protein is CASKQGAREKLFF.